Sequencing of this T cell receptor beta chain was carried out in a study of T cells in pancreatic ductal adenocarcinoma (dated by TCRdb to 2016 to 2017). In the study overall: The work assessed suppressive cells as well as CD8+ T cells infiltrating resected pancreatic ductal adenocarcinoma, measuring their numbers, locations, and properties, in order to shed light on the adaptive T-cell response that occurs naturally. Points the paper makes about the study in general: Because inoperable disease is present at presentation in most pancreatic cancer patients, the resected cohort was biased toward the minority with early-stage disease. More total productive templates and 7 to 8-fold more unique clonotypes were found in blood samples than in tumor samples. Comparisons of clonality between tumor and blood may be biased toward lower diversity because tumors are enriched in CD45RO+ effector T cells rather than naive T cells. There was no significant difference in T-cell clonality between tumor and blood, where mean clonality was approximately 0.12 for tumors and 0.055 to 0.09 for blood.

The pancreatic ductal adenocarcinoma patients who were selected had gone through surgery without receiving any neoadjuvant therapy. Peripheral blood was collected in heparin tubes, and PBMCs were then isolated from the blood with a histopaque density gradient and cryopreserved in around 9.2% DMSO. Using the DNeasy Blood and Tissue Kit along with Proteinase K and RNase treatment, genomic DNA was extracted from about seven PBMC specimens and under ten flash-frozen tumor specimens. Trimming removed 6 bases from V and 4 bases from J, leaving 12 bases between the germline ends. Measured from the cysteine to the phenylalanine, the CDR3 is 13 residues long. CDR3 DNA is the only sequence kept; it has 39 bases, read in frame from the first base. Looking up the germline V gene yields CDR1 MDHEN and CDR2 SYDVKM. This clone was observed once. Its antigen is not yet known. Base qualities are not at hand, and no much larger clone is one base apart.

The immunoSEQ hsTCRB kit was used to amplify TCR beta CDR3 regions from genomic DNA. An Illumina HiSeq system was used to carry out high-throughput TRB CDR3 sequencing. The authors' analysis ran thus. The immunoSEQ software was used to analyze the sequencing reads, and any nonproductive sequences containing premature stops or frame-shifts were left out. Clonality of the repertoire was calculated as one minus the Shannon entropy normalized by log2 of the number of unique productive sequences. The table comes from immuneACCESS by way of TCRdb, which keeps in-frame sequences with V and J called. Part of the clones is missing from these tables; in studies checked, under half for an unresolved V gene and the rest for unknown reasons. The DNA gave D and trimming, while V, J and clone size come from that table. This sample is represented by over 90,000 clones; about 95% of them were singletons. Roughly 3.1% of the sample belongs to the ten largest clones.

The source material was PBMCs. This sequence uses TRBV28 and TRBJ1-2, with an unclear D gene assignment. This receptor was taken from a human donor with pancreatic ductal adenocarcinoma. The CDR3: CASSFQRGYGYTF. At the DNA level, the sequence is TGTGCCAGCAGCTTTCAGCGTGGCTATGGCTACACCTTC.